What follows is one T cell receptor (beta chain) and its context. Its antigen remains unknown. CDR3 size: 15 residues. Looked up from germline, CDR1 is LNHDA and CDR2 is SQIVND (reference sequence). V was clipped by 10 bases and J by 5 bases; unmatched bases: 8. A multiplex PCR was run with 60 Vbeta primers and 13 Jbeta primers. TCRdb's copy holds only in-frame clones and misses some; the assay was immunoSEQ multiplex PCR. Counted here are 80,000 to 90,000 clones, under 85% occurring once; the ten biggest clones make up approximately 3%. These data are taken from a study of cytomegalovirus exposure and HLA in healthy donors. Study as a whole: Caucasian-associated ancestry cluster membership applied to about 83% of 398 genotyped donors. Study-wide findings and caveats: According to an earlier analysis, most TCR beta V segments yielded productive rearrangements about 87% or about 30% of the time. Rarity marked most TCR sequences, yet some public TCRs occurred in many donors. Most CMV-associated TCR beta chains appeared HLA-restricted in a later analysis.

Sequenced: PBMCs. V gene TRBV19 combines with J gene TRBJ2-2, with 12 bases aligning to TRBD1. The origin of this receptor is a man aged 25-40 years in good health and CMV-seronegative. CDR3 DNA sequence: TGTGCCACCGTTATGGGACAGGGGGCGACCGGGGAGCTGTTTTTT. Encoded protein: CATVMGQGATGELFF.